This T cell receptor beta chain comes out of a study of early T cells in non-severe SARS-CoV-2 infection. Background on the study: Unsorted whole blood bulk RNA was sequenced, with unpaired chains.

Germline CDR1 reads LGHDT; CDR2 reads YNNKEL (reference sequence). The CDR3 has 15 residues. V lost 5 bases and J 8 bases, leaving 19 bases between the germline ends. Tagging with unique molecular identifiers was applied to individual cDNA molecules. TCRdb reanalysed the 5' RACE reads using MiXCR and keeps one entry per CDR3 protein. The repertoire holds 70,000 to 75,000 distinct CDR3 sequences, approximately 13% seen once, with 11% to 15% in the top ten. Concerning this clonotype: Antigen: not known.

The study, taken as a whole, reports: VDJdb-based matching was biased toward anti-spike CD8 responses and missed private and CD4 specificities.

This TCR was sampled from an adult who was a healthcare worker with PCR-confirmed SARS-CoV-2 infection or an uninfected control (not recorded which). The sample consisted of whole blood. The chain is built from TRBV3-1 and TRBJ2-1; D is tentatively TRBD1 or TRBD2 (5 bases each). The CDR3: CASSTRQSEGYEQFF. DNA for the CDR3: TGTGCCAGCAGCACACGACAGTCCGAGGGCTATGAGCAGTTCTTC.